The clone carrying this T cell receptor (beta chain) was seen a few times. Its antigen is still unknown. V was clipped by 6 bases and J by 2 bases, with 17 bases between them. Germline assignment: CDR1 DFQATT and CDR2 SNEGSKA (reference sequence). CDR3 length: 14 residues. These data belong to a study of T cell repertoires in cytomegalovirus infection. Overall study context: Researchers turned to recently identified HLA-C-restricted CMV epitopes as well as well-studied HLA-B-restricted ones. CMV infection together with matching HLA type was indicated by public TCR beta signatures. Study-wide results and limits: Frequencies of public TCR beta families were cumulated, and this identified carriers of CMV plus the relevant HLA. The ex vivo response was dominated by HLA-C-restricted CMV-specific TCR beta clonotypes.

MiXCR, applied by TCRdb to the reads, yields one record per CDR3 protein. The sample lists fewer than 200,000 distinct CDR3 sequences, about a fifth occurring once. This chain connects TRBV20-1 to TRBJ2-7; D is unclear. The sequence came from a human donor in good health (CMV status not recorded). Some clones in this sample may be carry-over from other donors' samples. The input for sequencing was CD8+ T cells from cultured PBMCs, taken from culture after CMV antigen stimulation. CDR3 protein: CSASTFDATYEQYF. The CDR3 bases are TGCAGTGCAAGTACTTTCGACGCCACCTACGAGCAGTACTTC.